The text below deals with one T cell receptor (beta chain). Its antigen is as yet unknown. The sample comes from a study of T cell responses to AZD1222 COVID-19 vaccine. The overall study: Second-dose timings of about 4 or about 12 weeks were pooled. Study observations and caveats: Across the whole spike, CD4 TCRs peaked at regions 160-218 and 743-854.

The V gene's germline CDR1 is SGHTS and CDR2 YDEGEE. This CDR3 has 16 amino acids. The V gene lost 1 base and the J gene lost 0 bases, with 11 bases spanning the gap. Data came from immunoSEQ multiplex PCR; TCRdb stores just in-frame clones and leaves some out. Of tens of thousands of clones in the sample, 70% to 90% were seen once. Sequencing used peripheral blood, obtained on day 0 of AZD1222 vaccination. V and J are TRBV5-8 and TRBJ1-5, with D hard to call. The clonotype originates from an adult in good health. CDR3 DNA: TGTGCCAGCAGCTTGCTTGGAGGGCATAGCAATCAGCCCCAGCATTTT. Encoded protein: CASSLLGGHSNQPQHF.